This T cell receptor (beta chain) was retrieved from a study of cytomegalovirus exposure and HLA in healthy donors. The PCR used 60 Vbeta and 13 Jbeta primers. The table came from immunoSEQ multiplex PCR; TCRdb's copy has only in-frame clones and leaves some out. The table shows 85,000 to 130,000 clones, with around three quarters occurring only once. This clone was detected a few times. The CDR3 is made up of 16 amino acids. With 1 base clipped from V and 0 bases from J, the junction kept 5 bases outside the gene matches. Per the germline V gene, CDR1 is SGHRS and CDR2 is YFSETQ. The receptor's source is a woman in her forties or fifties in good health and CMV-seropositive. The sample taken for sequencing was PBMCs. The chain recombines TRBV5-1 with TRBJ1-1; 8 nucleotides agree with TRBD1. This CDR3 reads CASSLTPGQVNTEAFF. In nucleotides, the CDR3 is TGCGCCAGCAGCTTGACCCCGGGACAGGTGAACACTGAAGCTTTCTTT.